This entry describes one T cell receptor (beta chain). The CDR3 sequence is 18 residues long. The ends were cut back, 5 bases at V and 0 bases at J, with 21 bases in the middle. From germline, CDR1 is SEHNR and CDR2 FQNEAQ (reference sequence). Ahead of any ophthalmopathy symptoms, the blood sample was obtained at the first diagnosis of hyperthyroidism. The data are from a study of T cells in Graves' hyperthyroidism and ophthalmopathy. RNA transcripts yielded amplified TCR beta CDR3 regions. During a first-round RT-PCR of the TCR CDR3, the HTBI primer set was used. In TCRdb, the multiplex PCR reads were re-called with MiXCR into one record per CDR3 protein. This sample has about 400,000 distinct CDR3 sequences, with approximately 15% found just once.

Sequencing used blood. This receptor was taken from a woman younger than 35 with Graves' hyperthyroidism that later progressed to Graves' ophthalmopathy. This rearrangement joins TRBV7-9 to TRBJ2-3, with a tentative D call TRBD2 (7 bases). CDR3 bases: TGTGCCAGCAGCCCAAGGAACGTACAGGGAGGGAGCACAGATACGCAGTATTTT. Protein: CASSPRNVQGGSTDTQYF.